A selection of T cell receptor beta chains follows, all from one sample in a study of human T cells and chemical hapten exposure. Via MiXCR, TCRdb re-called the RACE reads, giving one row per CDR3 protein. Of around 150,000 distinct CDR3 sequences detected, 25% to 35% appear once; the ten largest clones hold under 2.5%. Sequenced here: whole blood, sampled in connection with sensitization to the hapten diphenylcyclopropenone (DPC). These receptors were obtained from a young woman with alopecia areata. Some clones in this sample may be carry-over from other donors' samples. The CDR3 runs from the conserved cysteine through the conserved F or W. The order of the fields is V gene, J gene, D gene, clone size, CDR3 protein, CDR3 DNA. D genes are given only for firm matches. Size tells how often a clone was seen (once, few, many) or the class of an expanded clone, and some rows leave it out.

v_call: TRBV7-8
j_call: TRBJ2-1
d_call: TRBD2
clone_size: few
cdr3_aa: CASTFVSSGRAWEQFF
cdr3_nt: TGTGCCAGCACCTTTGTTTCTAGCGGGAGGGCGTGGGAGCAGTTCTTC

v_call: TRBV20-1
j_call: TRBJ1-1
d_call: .
clone_size: few
cdr3_aa: CSARLREAFF
cdr3_nt: TGCAGTGCTCGACTACGGGAAGCTTTCTTT

v_call: TRBV6-6
j_call: TRBJ2-1
d_call: .
clone_size: .
cdr3_aa: CASSSLRSEQFF
cdr3_nt: TGTGCCAGCAGTTCCCTTAGGAGTGAGCAGTTCTTC

v_call: TRBV3-1
j_call: TRBJ2-2
d_call: .
clone_size: few
cdr3_aa: CASSQDSLVATGELFF
cdr3_nt: TGTGCCAGCAGCCAAGATAGTCTAGTGGCCACCGGGGAGCTGTTTTTT

v_call: TRBV5-1
j_call: TRBJ2-3
d_call: TRBD2
clone_size: once
cdr3_aa: CASSRGGEDTQYF
cdr3_nt: TGCGCCAGCAGTCGGGGGGGTGAAGATACGCAGTATTTT

v_call: TRBV11-2
j_call: TRBJ1-4
d_call: .
clone_size: few
cdr3_aa: CASSQNLVQKLFF
cdr3_nt: TGTGCCAGCAGCCAAAATCTGGTGCAAAAACTGTTTTTT

v_call: TRBV15
j_call: TRBJ1-3
d_call: .
clone_size: .
cdr3_aa: CATSRDPFSGNTIYF
cdr3_nt: TGTGCCACCAGCAGAGATCCGTTCTCTGGAAACACCATATATTTT

v_call: TRBV7-3
j_call: TRBJ2-7
d_call: TRBD2
clone_size: few
cdr3_aa: CASSPGTSGEQYF
cdr3_nt: TGTGCCAGCAGCCCAGGGACTAGCGGGGAGCAGTACTTC

v_call: TRBV5-6
j_call: TRBJ1-6
d_call: TRBD1
clone_size: many
cdr3_aa: CASSLQGVSGSPLHF
cdr3_nt: TGTGCCAGCAGCTTACAGGGGGTGAGTGGTTCACCCCTCCACTTT

v_call: TRBV2
j_call: TRBJ1-1
d_call: .
clone_size: .
cdr3_aa: CAGRRSTEAFF
cdr3_nt: TGTGCCGGCAGACGGAGCACTGAAGCTTTCTTT

v_call: TRBV5-1
j_call: TRBJ2-2
d_call: .
clone_size: .
cdr3_aa: CASSSQGLTGELFF
cdr3_nt: TGCGCCAGCAGCTCACAGGGTTTGACCGGGGAGCTGTTTTTT

v_call: TRBV29-1
j_call: TRBJ2-1
d_call: TRBD2
clone_size: many
cdr3_aa: CSVAAGGIEQFF
cdr3_nt: TGCAGCGTTGCGGCGGGAGGCATCGAGCAGTTCTTC

v_call: TRBV6-6
j_call: TRBJ2-5
d_call: .
clone_size: .
cdr3_aa: CASRDGTKETQYF
cdr3_nt: TGTGCCAGCAGGGACGGGACAAAAGAGACCCAGTACTTC

v_call: TRBV20-1
j_call: TRBJ2-2
d_call: TRBD2
clone_size: .
cdr3_aa: CSAGLAGAVNTGELFF
cdr3_nt: TGCAGTGCAGGTCTAGCGGGCGCCGTGAACACCGGGGAGCTGTTTTTT

v_call: TRBV7-8
j_call: TRBJ2-7
d_call: .
clone_size: .
cdr3_aa: CASSLAVRLVTYEQYF
cdr3_nt: TGTGCCAGCAGCTTAGCCGTCCGGCTGGTTACCTACGAGCAGTACTTC

v_call: TRBV4-2
j_call: TRBJ2-7
d_call: .
clone_size: few
cdr3_aa: CASSQETLVYEQYF
cdr3_nt: TGTGCCAGCAGCCAAGAGACCCTTGTCTACGAGCAGTACTTC

v_call: TRBV12-3/TRBV12-4
j_call: TRBJ1-5
d_call: TRBD1
clone_size: many
cdr3_aa: CASRPDRPDQPQHF
cdr3_nt: TGTGCCAGCAGACCGGACAGGCCTGATCAGCCCCAGCATTTT

v_call: TRBV11-2
j_call: TRBJ1-5
d_call: .
clone_size: .
cdr3_aa: CASSCFWTVGANQPQHF
cdr3_nt: TGTGCCAGCAGCTGCTTCTGGACAGTGGGAGCAAATCAGCCCCAGCATTTT

v_call: TRBV4-1
j_call: TRBJ2-5
d_call: TRBD2
clone_size: .
cdr3_aa: CASSHPTSGGQETQYF
cdr3_nt: TGCGCCAGCAGCCACCCGACTAGCGGGGGACAAGAGACCCAGTACTTC

v_call: TRBV3-1
j_call: TRBJ1-1
d_call: .
clone_size: few
cdr3_aa: CASSLSRANTEAFF
cdr3_nt: TGTGCCAGCAGCCTATCCAGAGCTAACACTGAAGCTTTCTTT

v_call: TRBV2
j_call: TRBJ1-1
d_call: .
clone_size: .
cdr3_aa: CATQPGPLNTEAFF
cdr3_nt: TGTGCCACCCAGCCCGGACCGCTGAACACTGAAGCTTTCTTT

v_call: TRBV21-1
j_call: TRBJ1-2
d_call: .
clone_size: few
cdr3_aa: CASSKSGPGGDYGYTF
cdr3_nt: TGTGCCAGCAGCAAAAGCGGGCCAGGGGGCGACTATGGCTACACCTTC

v_call: TRBV7-2
j_call: TRBJ2-2
d_call: .
clone_size: .
cdr3_aa: CASSIDYTGELFF
cdr3_nt: TGTGCCAGCAGCATTGACTATACCGGGGAGCTGTTTTTT

v_call: TRBV6-5
j_call: TRBJ2-5
d_call: .
clone_size: .
cdr3_aa: CASSYEGPLETQYF
cdr3_nt: TGTGCCAGCAGTTACGAAGGGCCTTTGGAGACCCAGTACTTC

v_call: TRBV9
j_call: TRBJ2-1
d_call: .
clone_size: .
cdr3_aa: CASSVGPGRGHEQFF
cdr3_nt: TGTGCCAGCAGCGTAGGTCCGGGCCGCGGGCATGAGCAGTTCTTC

v_call: TRBV20-1
j_call: TRBJ2-7
d_call: .
clone_size: .
cdr3_aa: CSARDRARVFYEQYF
cdr3_nt: TGCAGTGCTAGAGATCGCGCCAGGGTATTCTACGAGCAGTACTTC

v_call: TRBV4-1
j_call: TRBJ2-4
d_call: .
clone_size: .
cdr3_aa: CASSPNNEAKNIQYF
cdr3_nt: TGCGCCAGCAGCCCAAATAACGAAGCCAAAAACATTCAGTACTTC

v_call: TRBV20-1
j_call: TRBJ2-1
d_call: .
clone_size: .
cdr3_aa: CSATTRERNEQFF
cdr3_nt: TGCAGTGCTACGACCCGAGAGAGGAATGAGCAGTTCTTC

v_call: TRBV30
j_call: TRBJ1-5
d_call: .
clone_size: few
cdr3_aa: CAWSKQGISNQPQHF
cdr3_nt: TGTGCCTGGAGCAAACAGGGAATTAGCAATCAGCCCCAGCATTTT

v_call: TRBV7-2
j_call: TRBJ1-1
d_call: .
clone_size: few
cdr3_aa: CASSLTGAGHTEAFF
cdr3_nt: TGTGCCAGCAGCTTAACCGGGGCCGGGCACACTGAAGCTTTCTTT

v_call: TRBV6-4
j_call: TRBJ2-1
d_call: .
clone_size: few
cdr3_aa: CASSETGGSYNEQFF
cdr3_nt: TGTGCCAGCAGTGAAACCGGGGGTTCCTACAATGAGCAGTTCTTC

v_call: TRBV7-2
j_call: TRBJ2-2
d_call: .
clone_size: .
cdr3_aa: CASSLVGGRRTGELFF
cdr3_nt: TGTGCCAGCAGCTTAGTTGGGGGGCGCAGAACCGGGGAGCTGTTTTTT

v_call: TRBV20-1
j_call: TRBJ2-1
d_call: .
clone_size: .
cdr3_aa: CSASPRGFF
cdr3_nt: TGCAGTGCTAGCCCCCGGGGGTTCTTC

v_call: TRBV9
j_call: TRBJ1-1
d_call: .
clone_size: few
cdr3_aa: CASSVGWRSSQAFF
cdr3_nt: TGTGCCAGCAGCGTAGGTTGGAGGAGCAGCCAAGCTTTCTTT

v_call: TRBV6-6
j_call: TRBJ1-5
d_call: .
clone_size: few
cdr3_aa: CASSYPRSNQPQHF
cdr3_nt: TGTGCCAGCAGTTACCCCAGGAGCAATCAGCCCCAGCATTTT

v_call: TRBV25-1
j_call: TRBJ2-7
d_call: .
clone_size: few
cdr3_aa: CASSGGLGLKGF
cdr3_nt: TGTGCCAGCAGTGGGGGGTTGGGACTCAAGGGCTTC

v_call: TRBV5-8
j_call: TRBJ2-2
d_call: .
clone_size: .
cdr3_aa: CASSLGQAALFF
cdr3_nt: TGTGCCAGCAGCTTGGGACAGGCCGCGCTGTTTTTT

v_call: TRBV5-1
j_call: TRBJ2-7
d_call: .
clone_size: few
cdr3_aa: CASSLAIYSYEQYF
cdr3_nt: TGCGCCAGCAGCTTGGCTATATATTCCTACGAGCAGTACTTC

v_call: TRBV2
j_call: TRBJ1-5
d_call: .
clone_size: .
cdr3_aa: CASTQDLNQPQHF
cdr3_nt: TGTGCCAGCACTCAGGACCTAAATCAGCCCCAGCATTTT

v_call: TRBV7-9
j_call: TRBJ2-7
d_call: TRBD1
clone_size: few
cdr3_aa: CASGDRGQTYEQYF
cdr3_nt: TGTGCCTCGGGGGACAGGGGGCAGACCTACGAGCAGTACTTC

v_call: TRBV18
j_call: TRBJ1-2
d_call: TRBD1
clone_size: .
cdr3_aa: CASSPGTGAIQDGYTF
cdr3_nt: TGTGCCAGCTCACCAGGGACAGGGGCGATTCAGGATGGCTACACCTTC

v_call: TRBV7-9
j_call: TRBJ2-7
d_call: .
clone_size: few
cdr3_aa: CASSSGTLAYEQYF
cdr3_nt: TGTGCCAGCAGCTCCGGGACCCTAGCCTACGAGCAGTACTTC

v_call: TRBV11-2
j_call: TRBJ2-1
d_call: .
clone_size: .
cdr3_aa: CASSLEVGGEQFF
cdr3_nt: TGTGCCAGCAGCTTAGAGGTTGGCGGGGAGCAGTTCTTC

v_call: TRBV29-1
j_call: TRBJ2-4
d_call: TRBD1
clone_size: many
cdr3_aa: CSAGTEGIQYF
cdr3_nt: TGCAGCGCCGGGACAGAAGGCATTCAGTACTTC

v_call: TRBV30
j_call: TRBJ1-1
d_call: TRBD1
clone_size: many
cdr3_aa: CAWATGSTEAFF
cdr3_nt: TGTGCCTGGGCGACAGGGAGCACTGAAGCTTTCTTT

v_call: TRBV5-1
j_call: TRBJ2-7
d_call: .
clone_size: .
cdr3_aa: CASSLGPGYEQYF
cdr3_nt: TGCGCCAGCAGCTTGGGTCCAGGGTACGAGCAGTACTTC

v_call: TRBV6-5
j_call: TRBJ2-1
d_call: .
clone_size: few
cdr3_aa: CASSYSRPTSGYEQFF
cdr3_nt: TGTGCCAGCAGTTACTCGAGGCCCACCTCAGGCTATGAGCAGTTCTTC

v_call: TRBV5-1
j_call: TRBJ2-7
d_call: .
clone_size: many
cdr3_aa: CASSLAYEQYF
cdr3_nt: TGCGCCAGCAGCTTGGCCTACGAGCAGTACTTC

v_call: TRBV24-1
j_call: TRBJ1-5
d_call: .
clone_size: few
cdr3_aa: CATSDSTVQPQHF
cdr3_nt: TGTGCCACCAGTGATTCTACGGTCCAGCCCCAGCATTTT

v_call: TRBV7-2
j_call: TRBJ2-7
d_call: TRBD1
clone_size: few
cdr3_aa: CASSSGTGVNEQYF
cdr3_nt: TGTGCCAGCTCCTCCGGGACAGGGGTAAACGAGCAGTACTTC

v_call: TRBV5-8
j_call: TRBJ1-2
d_call: .
clone_size: few
cdr3_aa: CASSLEQRYGYTF
cdr3_nt: TGTGCCAGCAGCTTGGAACAGCGCTATGGCTACACCTTC

v_call: TRBV6-5
j_call: TRBJ1-3
d_call: .
clone_size: few
cdr3_aa: CASRGSGSGNTIYF
cdr3_nt: TGTGCCAGCAGGGGCAGTGGATCTGGAAACACCATATATTTT

v_call: TRBV7-2
j_call: TRBJ2-3
d_call: TRBD2
clone_size: few
cdr3_aa: CASSAGGLAGGAGQYF
cdr3_nt: TGTGCCAGCAGCGCGGGTGGACTAGCGGGAGGGGCGGGGCAGTATTTT